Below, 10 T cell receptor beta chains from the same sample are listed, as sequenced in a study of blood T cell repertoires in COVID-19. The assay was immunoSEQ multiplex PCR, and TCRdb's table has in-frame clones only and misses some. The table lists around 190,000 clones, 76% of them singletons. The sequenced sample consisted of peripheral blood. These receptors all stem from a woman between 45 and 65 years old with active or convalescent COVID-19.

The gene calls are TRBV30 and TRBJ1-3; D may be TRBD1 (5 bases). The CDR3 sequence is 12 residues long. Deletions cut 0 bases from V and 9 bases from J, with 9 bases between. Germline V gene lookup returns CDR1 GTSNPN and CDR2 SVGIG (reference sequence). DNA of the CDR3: TGTGCCTGGAGTGTGCCCGGGGGCACCATATATTTT. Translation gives CAWSVPGGTIYF.

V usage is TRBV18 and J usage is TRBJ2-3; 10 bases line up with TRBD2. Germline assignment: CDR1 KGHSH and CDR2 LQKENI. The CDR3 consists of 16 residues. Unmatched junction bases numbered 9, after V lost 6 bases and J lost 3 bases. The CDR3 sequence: CASSPKQLAGTDTQYF. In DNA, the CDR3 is TGTGCCAGCTCTCCTAAGCAACTAGCGGGGACAGATACGCAGTATTTT.

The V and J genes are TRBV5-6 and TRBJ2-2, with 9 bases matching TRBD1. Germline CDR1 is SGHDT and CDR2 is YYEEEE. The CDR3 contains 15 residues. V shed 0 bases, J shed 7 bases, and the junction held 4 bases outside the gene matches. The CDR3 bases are TGTGCCAGCAGCTTGGACAGGGGGCAGGACGGGGAGCTGTTTTTT. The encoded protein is CASSLDRGQDGELFF.

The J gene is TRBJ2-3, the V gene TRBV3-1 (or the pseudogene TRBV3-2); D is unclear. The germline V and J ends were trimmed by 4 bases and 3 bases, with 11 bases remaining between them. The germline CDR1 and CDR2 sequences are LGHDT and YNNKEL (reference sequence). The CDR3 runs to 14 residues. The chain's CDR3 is CASSPKLRTDTQYF. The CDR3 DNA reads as TGTGCCAGCAGCCCAAAACTAAGGACAGATACGCAGTATTTT.

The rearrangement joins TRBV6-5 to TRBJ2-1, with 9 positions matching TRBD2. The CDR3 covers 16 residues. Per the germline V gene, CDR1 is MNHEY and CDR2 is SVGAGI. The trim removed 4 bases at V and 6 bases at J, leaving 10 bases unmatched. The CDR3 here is CASSWGDSGSINEQFF. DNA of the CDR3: TGTGCCAGCAGTTGGGGGGATAGCGGGAGTATCAATGAGCAGTTCTTC.

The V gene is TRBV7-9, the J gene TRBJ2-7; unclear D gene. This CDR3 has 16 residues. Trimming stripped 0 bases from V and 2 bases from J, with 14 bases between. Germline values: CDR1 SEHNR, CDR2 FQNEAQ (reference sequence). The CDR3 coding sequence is TGTGCCAGCAGCTTAGCTCAAAGCACAGCCCCCTACGAGCAGTACTTC. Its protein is CASSLAQSTAPYEQYF.

The CDR3 DNA follows: TGCAGCGCAGTCCCTTCGGGGGGTCTCAACGAGCAGTACTTC. Its protein product is CSAVPSGGLNEQYF. J is TRBJ2-7 and V is TRBV29-1, with 7 bases matching TRBD2. The CDR3 is 14 residues long. Germline CDR1 is SQVTM and CDR2 is ANQGSEA. V gave up 7 bases and J gave up 5 bases; unmatched junction bases: 14.

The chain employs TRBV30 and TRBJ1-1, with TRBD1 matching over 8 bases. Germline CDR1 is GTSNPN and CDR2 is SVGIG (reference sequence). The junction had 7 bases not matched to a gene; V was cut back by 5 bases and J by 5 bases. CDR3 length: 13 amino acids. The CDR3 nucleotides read TGTGCCTGGGGGATACAGGGGGGGACTGAAGCTTTCTTT. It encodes CAWGIQGGTEAFF.

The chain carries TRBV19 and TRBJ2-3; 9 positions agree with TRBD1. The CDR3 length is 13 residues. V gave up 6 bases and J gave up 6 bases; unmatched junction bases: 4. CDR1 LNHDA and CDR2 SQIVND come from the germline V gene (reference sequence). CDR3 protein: CASRGQGSDTQYF. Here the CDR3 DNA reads TGTGCCAGTAGGGGACAGGGATCGGATACGCAGTATTTT.

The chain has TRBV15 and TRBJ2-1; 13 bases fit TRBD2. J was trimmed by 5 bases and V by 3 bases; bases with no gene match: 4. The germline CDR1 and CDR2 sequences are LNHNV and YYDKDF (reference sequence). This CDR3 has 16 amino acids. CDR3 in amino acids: CATSRKGLAGNNEQFF. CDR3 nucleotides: TGTGCCACCAGCAGGAAGGGACTAGCGGGAAACAATGAGCAGTTCTTC.